This TCR beta chain was obtained from a study of blood T cell repertoires in COVID-19 (dated by TCRdb to about 2020). Regarding the research as a whole: Samples covering the acute and convalescent phases of COVID-19 were provided by collaborators in the United States, Italy and Spain. The prospective study material was composed of cDNA or gDNA derived from T cells, B-cell-depleted T cells, or PBMCs. The sample metadata nearly always contained a de-identified subject ID, COVID-19 status, age in years and sex. Where HLA class I and class II types were available, the types were taken from metadata supplied by the sample provider, not from assay-based typing. Samples came from the ongoing ImmuneRACE study (first 160 participants) plus 1,254 subjects from 6 global collaborators. The dataset comprised deeply sampled blood TCRbeta repertoires from subjects exposed to, actively infected with, or recovered from COVID-19. The repertoires were released in a freely available public database meant as a resource for research on the immune response to SARS-CoV-2. The research as a whole found: How much clinical and demographic metadata was included differed by source and by participant, and the metadata was provided uncurated.

Deletion took 3 bases off V and 7 bases off J, with a span of 18 bases between the germline ends. The germline V gene specifies KGHSH as CDR1 and LQKENI as CDR2. The CDR3 sequence holds 16 residues, the cysteine and phenylalanine included. Solely the CDR3 DNA is kept, with 48 bases framed from the first base. As to this clone: Its antigen remains unidentified. No per-base quality is available; no much larger clone lies one base away.

TCRbeta CDR3 regions were amplified from genomic DNA using the immunoSEQ Assay, a bias-controlled multiplex PCR. The study's own analysis went as follows. The number of nucleated cells in each sample was estimated by amplification of reference gene primers within the assay. To quantify the absolute abundance of each unique TCRbeta CDR3 rearrangement, sequence reads were collapsed and filtered. For each sample, productive Simpson clonality was calculated as the square root of Simpson's diversity index over productive rearrangements. Held by TCRdb, this immuneACCESS table contains in-frame sequences only and omits some clones. Under half of the omission traces to an unresolved V gene where checked; the cause of the rest is unknown. V and J calls and clone size come straight from that table; D and trimming were deduced from the DNA. A total of 140,000 or so clones appear in this sample, 80% to 90% of them only once. The ten largest make up approximately 2.8% of the sample.

Each collaborating institution followed its own protocols to collect whole blood in K2EDTA tubes. For TCRbeta analysis, collaborators shipped samples in one of three forms: frozen whole blood, isolated PBMCs, or DNA extracted from either of those sample types. This TCR was sampled from a woman in her sixties or seventies with active COVID-19. The chain is assembled from TRBV18 and TRBJ1-4; a tentative D call is TRBD1 (6 bases match). What was sequenced was peripheral blood. The encoded CDR3 is CASSPYGGREGEKLFF. The DNA reads TGTGCCAGCTCACCCTACGGGGGGCGCGAAGGTGAAAAACTGTTTTTT.